This TCR beta chain comes out of a study of Tregs in tolerant kidney transplant recipients. General study results and limits: Some patients' samples used different primers over time, so nucleotide sequences weren't comparable. Few patients were studied, so findings need validation in larger groups. Tregs expanded with activated donor B cells seemed most donor-specific.

CD4+CD25+CD127- Tregs, CD4+CD25- non-Tregs, CD4 and CD8 cells were sorted. For this clone: Its matching antigen is unknown.

Germline loops: CDR1 SGHTA, CDR2 FQGTGA. V shed 2 bases and J 7 bases; nucleotides not matched to a gene: 11. This CDR3 has 16 amino acids. Data came from immunoSEQ multiplex PCR; TCRdb stores just in-frame clones and leaves some out. The sample has about 83,000 clones; 98% are singletons. Specimen: CD4+ T cells from blood, collected before the transplant. The rearrangement links TRBV7-3 to TRBJ2-1, with 7 positions matching TRBD2. The receptor comes from a human donor who received a combined kidney and bone marrow transplant. For the CDR3, the DNA is TGTGCCAGCAGCTTATCCCCGGGAGGAGGAGGGAATGAGCAGTTCTTC. This encodes CASSLSPGGGGNEQFF.